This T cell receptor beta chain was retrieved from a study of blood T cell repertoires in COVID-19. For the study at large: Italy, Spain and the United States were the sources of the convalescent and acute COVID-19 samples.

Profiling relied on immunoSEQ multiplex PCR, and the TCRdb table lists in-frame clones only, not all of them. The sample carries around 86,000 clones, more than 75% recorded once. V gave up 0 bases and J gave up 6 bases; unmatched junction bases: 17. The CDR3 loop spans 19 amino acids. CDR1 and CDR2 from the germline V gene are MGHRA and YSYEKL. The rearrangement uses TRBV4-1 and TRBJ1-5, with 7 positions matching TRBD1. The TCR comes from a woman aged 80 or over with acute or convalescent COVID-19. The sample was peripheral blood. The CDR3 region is CASSQDGLAAGGVGQPQHF. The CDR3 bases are TGCGCCAGCAGCCAAGATGGTTTGGCGGCAGGGGGAGTTGGTCAGCCCCAGCATTTT.